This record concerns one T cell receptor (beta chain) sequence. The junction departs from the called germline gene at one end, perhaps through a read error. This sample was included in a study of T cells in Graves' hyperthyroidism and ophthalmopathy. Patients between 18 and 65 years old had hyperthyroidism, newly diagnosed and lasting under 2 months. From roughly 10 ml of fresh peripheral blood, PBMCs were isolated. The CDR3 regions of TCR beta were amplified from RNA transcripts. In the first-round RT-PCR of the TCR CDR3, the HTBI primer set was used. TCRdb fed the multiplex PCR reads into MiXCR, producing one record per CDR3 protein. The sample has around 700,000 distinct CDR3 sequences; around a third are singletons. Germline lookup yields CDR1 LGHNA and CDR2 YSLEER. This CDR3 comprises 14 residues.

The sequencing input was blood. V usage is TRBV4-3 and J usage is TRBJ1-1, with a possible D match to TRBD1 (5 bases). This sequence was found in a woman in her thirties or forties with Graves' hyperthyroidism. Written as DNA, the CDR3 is TGCGCCAGCAGCCCGGATCAGGGCTCCACTGGAGCTTTCTTT. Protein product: CASSPDQGSTGAFF.